These T cell receptor beta chains were read from a single sample in a study of shared clonotypes between healthy human individuals. Libraries were prepared by immunoSEQ multiplex PCR; TCRdb keeps only in-frame clonotypes and omits some of them. This sample yields about 1.5 million clones, of which 95% to 99% are seen a single time; about 0.45% belongs to the top ten. The sequencing input was naive CD4+ T cells sorted from blood. These receptors originate from a man younger than 45 in good health. Both conserved end residues are trimmed from each CDR3.

J | V | CDR3
TRBJ1-1 | TRBV6-1 | ASSEPGVNTEAF
TRBJ1-4 | TRBV30 | AWSLRVTNEKLF
TRBJ2-7 | TRBV6-5 | ASSSGGSLKQY
TRBJ2-7 | TRBV7-3 | ASSLLAGSTYEQY
TRBJ1-2 | TRBV19 | ASRIRDRALSNYGYT
TRBJ1-4 | TRBV7-8 | ASSLGRSEKLF
TRBJ2-7 | TRBV11-3 | ASSPGGGLRYEQY
TRBJ1-2 | TRBV10-3 | AISRTGDGYT
TRBJ2-1 | TRBV11-2 | ASRRGAGGNEQF
TRBJ2-7 | TRBV18 | ASSPPGIAGVYEQY
TRBJ2-6 | TRBV18 | ASSPWEGANGSGANVLT
TRBJ2-1 | TRBV19 | ASSGLAIQGHEQF
TRBJ2-7 | TRBV16 | ASSRRLARVVSGTYEQY
TRBJ2-3 | TRBV5-1 | ASSPGLAASTDTQY
TRBJ1-2 | TRBV28 | ASRSGDYGYT
TRBJ1-5 | TRBV6-5 | ASNQGGLGQPQH
TRBJ1-5 | TRBV15 | ATSPGVQRGRWQPQH
TRBJ1-4 | TRBV29-1 | SVGGRSNEKLF
TRBJ1-4 | TRBV5-4 | ASSLEGLATNEKLF
TRBJ2-5 | TRBV18 | ASSLGTGAQETQY
TRBJ1-4 | TRBV21-1 | ASSKARHLPS
TRBJ2-5 | TRBV6-1 | ASRQGQKETQY
TRBJ2-3 | TRBV6-1 | ASRRLAGRTDTQY
TRBJ2-3 | TRBV5-5 | ASSFPGPRGDTQY
TRBJ2-1 | TRBV11-2 | ASSPTLRGGSYNEQF
TRBJ1-2 | TRBV6-1 | ASTPQRPMDYGYT
TRBJ2-7 | TRBV7-6 | ASSSGQPPYEQY
TRBJ2-7 | TRBV14 | ASSNSGGHYEQY
TRBJ2-2 | TRBV5-4 | AGSGQGVGELF
TRBJ1-4 | TRBV9 | ASSVGGAYNEKLF
TRBJ2-1 | TRBV6-1 | ASNLDEQF
TRBJ2-7 | TRBV11-3 | ASSWGQGASEQY
TRBJ2-4 | TRBV28 | ASSFTQRSKNIQY
TRBJ2-7 | TRBV5-1 | ASSLRAAPYEQY
TRBJ2-3 | TRBV11-3 | ASSLERDTQY
TRBJ2-3 | TRBV7-9 | ASSLAGRVGTDTQY
TRBJ1-2 | TRBV6-5 | ATSTGSSRDYGYT
TRBJ1-6 | TRBV30 | AWSVLGAKNSPLH
TRBJ1-5 | TRBV7-9 | ASSPGVGNQPQH
TRBJ1-5 | TRBV27 | ASSFGSNLNQPQH
TRBJ1-5 | TRBV5-8 | ASRSRGYQPQH
TRBJ1-1 | TRBV11-2 | ASSLDQGQGGTEAF
TRBJ2-1 | TRBV2 | ASSPRTGLHNEQF
TRBJ1-4 | TRBV7-6 | ASSLASGTKKLF
TRBJ2-7 | TRBV15 | ATSREGQVYEQY
TRBJ2-7 | TRBV7-6 | ASSSKREKPYEQY
TRBJ2-3 | TRBV5-1 | ASGSSGGTDTQY
TRBJ2-4 | TRBV7-9 | ASSFGFRGPKNIQY
TRBJ2-7 | TRBV19 | ASGSGFSYEQY
TRBJ2-7 | TRBV7-9 | ASSLIGHANEQY
TRBJ1-3 | TRBV9 | ASSRGADGNTIY
TRBJ2-2 | TRBV9 | ASSPFSGRTSGELF
TRBJ2-7 | TRBV7-2 | ASSPDNIRYEQY
TRBJ1-3 | TRBV15 | ATSRDLGASGNTIY
TRBJ2-3 | TRBV27 | ASSLSFGNTQY
TRBJ2-4 | TRBV2 | ASKARVSQNIQY
TRBJ2-7 | TRBV5-6 | ASSGTQGTSGGIGYEQY
TRBJ1-1 | TRBV6-1 | ASSEMLINTEAF